The T cell receptor (beta chain) under discussion was sequenced for a study of blood T cell repertoires in COVID-19. Repertoires were generated with immunoSEQ multiplex PCR, while TCRdb's copy carries only in-frame clones and drops some. The sample records over 100,000 clones, roughly 85% being singletons. CDR1 and CDR2 from the germline V gene are KGHSH and LQKENI. The CDR3 is 15 residues long. The V end was cut by 2 bases, the J end by 7 bases, with 16 bases between. The sequenced material came from peripheral blood. The V and J genes are TRBV18 and TRBJ2-3; a possible D gene is TRBD2 (5 bases). The receptor was isolated from a man in his fifties or sixties with active COVID-19. The CDR3: CASSPTASPLNTQYF. DNA of the CDR3: TGTGCCAGCTCACCAACGGCTAGCCCGCTGAATACGCAGTATTTT.